This T cell receptor beta chain was identified in a study of molecular identifiers for immune sequencing clone quantification. Broader study findings: Clones of above 20 RNA copies carried over 99% of effector molecules; in naive cells they carried under 1%. Reports indicate spiked Jurkat TCR RNA from one cell could be found among roughly 950,000 naive cells.

CDR1 is GTSNPN and CDR2 is SVGIG in the germline V gene (reference sequence). The length of the CDR3 is 14 residues. TCRdb re-called the PCR reads through MiXCR, storing one row per CDR3 protein. The sample lists approximately 97,000 distinct CDR3 sequences, more than 20% occurring once. Regarding this clonotype: The antigen is undetermined. With a much larger clone just one base away, this may be a read error.

This chain connects TRBV30 to TRBJ2-2; D perhaps matches TRBD1 (5 bases). The clonotype was recovered from a human donor in good health. Some libraries in this study had Jurkat cell RNA spiked in. Sequenced sample: naive CD8+ T cells from blood, with Jurkat cell RNA spiked in. Indicated subset: FACS-sorted CD8+CD4-CCR7+CD45RA+ naive T cells. The CDR3 reads CVWSVAGRSGELFF. CDR3 coding DNA: TGTGTCTGGAGTGTTGCAGGGCGGTCCGGGGAGCTGTTTTTT. The complete variable domain, with remaining parts taken from reference TRBV30 and TRBJ2-2, reads SQTIHQWPATLVQPVGSPLSLECTVEGTSNPNLYWYRQAAGRGLQLLFYSVGIGQISSEVPQNLSASRPQDRQFILSSKKLLLSDSGFYLCVWSVAGRSGELFFGEGSRLTVL.